These T cell receptor beta chains were read from a single sample in a study of T cell changes during pregnancy in multiple sclerosis. The protocol was immunoSEQ multiplex PCR, while the TCRdb copy is restricted to in-frame clones and leaves out a portion. This table holds approximately 70,000 clones, about 92% found once. Sequences were derived from peripheral blood, sampled in the second trimester of pregnancy. All receptors come from a female donor in good health, enrolled as a control in a pregnancy study. The CDR3 runs from the conserved cysteine through the conserved F or W. A D gene is named only where the DNA matches it firmly. Clone size is not always given. Where it is, it says once, few, many or a class for expanded clones.

D | J | size | V | DNA | CDR3
NA | TRBJ2-6 | NA | TRBV6-1 | TGTGCCAGCAGTGAAGCCGGGGGAAACAAAGCGTATGGGGCCAACGTCCTGACTTTC | CASSEAGGNKAYGANVLTF
TRBD1 | TRBJ1-2 | NA | TRBV19 | TGTGCCAGTGGGGACAGGGGGCGATTTGGCTACACCTTC | CASGDRGRFGYTF
TRBD1 | TRBJ2-7 | NA | TRBV28 | TGTGCCAGCAGACTGACAGGGCCAGTGGGCGAGCAGTACTTC | CASRLTGPVGEQYF
NA | TRBJ2-7 | NA | TRBV5-1 | TGCGCCAGCAGCTTGGTGGACAGTATCCCCTTACGGGAGCAGTACTTC | CASSLVDSIPLREQYF
NA | TRBJ2-1 | NA | TRBV19 | TGTGCCAGTATCGGGGGGACAGAGCAGTTCTTC | CASIGGTEQFF
TRBD2 | TRBJ2-1 | NA | TRBV4-3 | TGCGCCAGCAGCCAAGATTTGGCAGCGGGAGGGCTGGCTCTCAATGAGCAGTTCTTC | CASSQDLAAGGLALNEQFF
TRBD2 | TRBJ2-7 | NA | TRBV10-3 | TGTGCCATCAGTCCCCGTATCGCGGGAGCCCACGAGCAGTACTTC | CAISPRIAGAHEQYF
TRBD2 | TRBJ2-1 | NA | TRBV27 | TGTGCCAGCAGTTTACGCGAGGGAGGGAGGAATGAGCAGTTCTTC | CASSLREGGRNEQFF
NA | TRBJ1-6 | NA | TRBV2 | TGTGCCAGCAGTGATAGGGGCCCACGGGGGGGGATACATTCACCCCTCCACTTT | CASSDRGPRGGIHSPLHF
NA | TRBJ1-2 | NA | TRBV7-9 | TGTGCCAGCAGGATCGGGGGACCTAACTATGGCTACACCTTC | CASRIGGPNYGYTF
NA | TRBJ2-7 | NA | TRBV7-9 | TGTGCCAGCAGACAGGGCTCCTACGAGCAGTACTTC | CASRQGSYEQYF
NA | TRBJ1-3 | NA | TRBV11-2 | TGTGCCAGCAGCCCATCCAGCGGGAACACCATATATTTT | CASSPSSGNTIYF
TRBD2 | TRBJ2-2 | once | TRBV2 | TGTGCCAGCAGAAAACCTTCGGGACTAGCGGGAGTGATCACCGGGGAGCTGTTTTTT | CASRKPSGLAGVITGELFF
NA | TRBJ2-5 | NA | TRBV28 | TGTGCCAGCAGTTTAATCGGCGGTACCCAAGAGACCCAGTACTTC | CASSLIGGTQETQYF
NA | TRBJ2-4 | NA | TRBV6-5 | TGTGCCAGCAGTCCGGCCGGCGGAGCCAAAAACATTCAGTACTTC | CASSPAGGAKNIQYF
TRBD1 | TRBJ2-7 | NA | TRBV5-1 | TGCGCCAGCAGCTACCGGACAGGGCAAGGATTCTACGAGCAGTACTTC | CASSYRTGQGFYEQYF
TRBD1 | TRBJ2-6 | NA | TRBV2 | TGTGCCAGCCCGAGGGACAGGACGCCCTCTGGGGCCAACGTCCTGACTTTC | CASPRDRTPSGANVLTF
NA | TRBJ1-5 | NA | TRBV15 | TGTGCCACCAGCAGTGGAGGGTGGGACAGCAATCAGCCCCAGCATTTT | CATSSGGWDSNQPQHF
NA | TRBJ1-2 | NA | TRBV19 | TGTGCCATCCGGGGGACTGGTGATGGCTACACCTTC | CAIRGTGDGYTF
NA | TRBJ2-7 | NA | TRBV7-2 | TGTGCCAGCAGCATCTGGGCACCGGCTACCTACGAGCAGTACTTC | CASSIWAPATYEQYF
TRBD1 | TRBJ1-1 | NA | TRBV4-3 | TGCGCCAGCAGCCTTCGGGACAGGGGGAACACTGAAGCTTTCTTT | CASSLRDRGNTEAFF
TRBD1 | TRBJ2-1 | NA | TRBV7-2 | TGTGCCAGCAGCTCTATCGCCGGGACAGAGAACTACAATGAGCAGTTCTTC | CASSSIAGTENYNEQFF
NA | TRBJ2-1 | NA | TRBV18 | TGTGCCAGCTCACCACGTGGGGGGTTGGTAGATGAGCAGTTCTTC | CASSPRGGLVDEQFF
NA | TRBJ1-3 | NA | TRBV9 | TGTGCCAGCAGCGTTGGCCCGCAGGGGGGAAACACCATATATTTT | CASSVGPQGGNTIYF